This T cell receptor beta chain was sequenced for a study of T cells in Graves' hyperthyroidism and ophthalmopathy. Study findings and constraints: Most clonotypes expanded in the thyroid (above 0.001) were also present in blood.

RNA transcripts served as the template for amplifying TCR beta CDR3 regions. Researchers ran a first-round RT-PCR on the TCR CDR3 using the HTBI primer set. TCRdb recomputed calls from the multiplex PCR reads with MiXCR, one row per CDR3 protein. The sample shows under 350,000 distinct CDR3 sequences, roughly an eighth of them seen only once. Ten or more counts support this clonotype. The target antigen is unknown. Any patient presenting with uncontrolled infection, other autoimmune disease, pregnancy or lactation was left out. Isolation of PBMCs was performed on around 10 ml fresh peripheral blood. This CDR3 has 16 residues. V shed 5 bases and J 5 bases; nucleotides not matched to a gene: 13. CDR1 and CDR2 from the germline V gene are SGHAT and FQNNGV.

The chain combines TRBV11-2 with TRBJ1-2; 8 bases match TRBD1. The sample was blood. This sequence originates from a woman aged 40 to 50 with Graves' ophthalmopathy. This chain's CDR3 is CASSAARAGGYYGYTF. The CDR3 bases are TGTGCCAGCAGCGCCGCGCGGGCAGGGGGCTATTATGGCTACACCTTC.